This is a list of T cell receptor beta chains from one sample in a study of blood T cells in healthy people across ages. Via MiXCR, TCRdb re-called the 5' RACE reads, giving one row per CDR3 protein. The top ten hold roughly 2% of the sample, which has roughly 2 million distinct CDR3 sequences, roughly 50% seen once. The sample was blood. The receptor set was obtained from a woman aged 40 to 50 in good health. Both conserved end residues are part of each CDR3. D genes are given only for firm matches. Rows give clone size only sometimes, using once, few, many, or a class for an expanded clone.

V gene	D gene	J gene	clone size	CDR3 protein	CDR3 DNA
TRBV5-5	TRBD1	TRBJ2-7	.	CASSEAQGSISYEQYF	TGTGCCAGCAGCGAGGCACAGGGGAGTATTTCCTACGAGCAGTACTTC
TRBV7-2	TRBD1	TRBJ2-4	.	CASSPTLSRGLSKNIQYF	TGTGCCAGCAGTCCAACCCTCTCCAGGGGGCTGTCCAAAAACATTCAGTACTTC
TRBV6-5	TRBD1	TRBJ2-3	.	CASRKPGQGPDTQYF	TGTGCCAGCCGCAAACCGGGACAGGGACCAGATACGCAGTATTTT
TRBV28	.	TRBJ2-1	.	CASSLQSLRHKSCNEQFF	TGTGCCAGCAGTTTACAAAGCCTCCGACACAAGTCCTGCAATGAGCAGTTCTTC
TRBV5-1	.	TRBJ2-1	.	CASTGRTQNNEQFF	TGCGCCAGCACAGGAAGGACACAAAACAATGAGCAGTTCTTC
TRBV5-1	TRBD1	TRBJ1-4	.	CASSPGTAAEKLFF	TGCGCCAGCTCTCCTGGGACAGCGGCGGAAAAACTGTTTTTT
TRBV12-1	.	TRBJ2-5	.	CASSFARSSVETQYF	TGTGCCAGCAGCTTTGCTCGGTCTAGCGTGGAGACCCAGTACTTC
TRBV7-2	.	TRBJ1-4	few	CASSLSGGGEKLFF	TGTGCCAGCAGCTTATCTGGGGGGGGTGAAAAACTGTTTTTT
TRBV27	.	TRBJ2-1	.	CASSLSSGTGDNEQFF	TGTGCCAGCAGTTTATCGAGCGGGACAGGAGACAATGAGCAGTTCTTC
TRBV6-2/TRBV6-3	.	TRBJ2-3	.	CASSIHQPSTDTQYF	TGTGCCAGCAGCATCCATCAGCCTAGCACAGATACGCAGTATTTT
TRBV2	.	TRBJ2-7	.	CASSESRVAYEQYF	TGTGCCAGCAGTGAATCCAGGGTAGCCTACGAGCAGTACTTC
TRBV5-1	TRBD1	TRBJ2-5	.	CASSRLKGTGEGETQYF	TGCGCCAGCAGCCGCCTTAAGGGGACAGGGGAGGGGGAGACCCAGTACTTC
TRBV20-1	.	TRBJ2-3	.	CSARSGAVETDTQYF	TGCAGTGCTCGTTCAGGGGCCGTTGAGACAGATACGCAGTATTTT
TRBV7-6	TRBD2	TRBJ2-7	.	CASSLGGSGGTYEQYF	TGTGCCAGCAGCTTAGGTGGTAGCGGGGGAACCTACGAGCAGTACTTC
TRBV20-1	TRBD2	TRBJ2-1	few	CSAPTRLAGRPYNEQFF	TGCAGTGCTCCTACACGACTAGCGGGGCGCCCCTACAATGAGCAGTTCTTC
TRBV20-1	TRBD2	TRBJ2-1	few	CSARSGGLSSYNEQFF	TGCAGTGCTAGATCGGGGGGGCTTAGCTCCTACAATGAGCAGTTCTTC